Reported below is one T cell receptor beta chain. As yet, its antigen is unknown. The sample belongs to a study of T-cell memory formation after mild COVID-19. TCRdb fed the 5' RACE reads into MiXCR, producing one record per CDR3 protein. The table shows 58,000 or so distinct CDR3 sequences, with roughly 25% occurring only once. General study findings and limits: The CD4+ clones that contracted clustered mainly within CM and EM, and the CD8+ clones concentrated in EMRA. Cross-reactive memory apparently joined, as some responding clones appeared in pre-infection memory.

Trimming took 3 bases from V and 4 from J, leaving 12 bases between them. Germline V gene sequence: CDR1 MDHEN, CDR2 SYDVKM. The CDR3 runs 14 residues. The J gene is TRBJ1-1, the V gene TRBV28; TRBD1 might be the D (6 bases). The sample was PBMCs or a T cell subset sorted from them (not recorded which). The receptor comes from a man aged 18 to 35 who had mild COVID-19 (a few samples of this study predate the infection). Cell type and time point are not known. CDR3 amino acids: CASSLAGAGTEAFF. The CDR3 nucleotides are TGTGCCAGCAGTTTGGCGGGGGCTGGCACTGAAGCTTTCTTT.